These T cell receptor beta chains were read from a single sample in a study of pediatric ulcerative colitis. The data were produced by immunoSEQ multiplex PCR, yet TCRdb's version contains in-frame clones alone and is incomplete. Of about 60,000 clones in the sample, about 87% were seen once. Sequenced material: blood. These receptors were taken from a boy aged 5 to 17 who was a control in a study of pediatric ulcerative colitis. Both conserved end residues are part of each CDR3. Fields, in order: V gene, clone size, J gene, D gene, CDR3 DNA, CDR3 protein. The D gene is left open where the match is weak. Clone size appears in some rows only: once, few, many, or a class for an expanded clone.

TRBV7-9	few	TRBJ2-7	.	TGTGCCAGCAGCCAAGGGCTCACCTCCTACGAGCAGTACTTC	CASSQGLTSYEQYF
TRBV19	few	TRBJ1-2	.	TGTGCCAGTAGTATGGACAGTAACTATGGCTACACCTTC	CASSMDSNYGYTF
TRBV27	.	TRBJ2-5	.	TGTGCCAGCAGTTTTCTCCGTGACAGACAAGAGACCCAGTACTTC	CASSFLRDRQETQYF
TRBV4-1	.	TRBJ2-2	TRBD1	TGCGCCAGCAGCCAGCAGGACAGGGGACACACCGGGGAGCTGTTTTTT	CASSQQDRGHTGELFF
TRBV28	.	TRBJ1-2	.	TGTGCCAGCAGGATGACAGCGATTATCGATGGCTACACCTTC	CASRMTAIIDGYTF
TRBV15	.	TRBJ2-7	.	TGTGCCACCAGCAGCCGGGGGAGCGGTCCTTCCTACGAGCAGTACTTC	CATSSRGSGPSYEQYF
TRBV7-7	.	TRBJ2-5	.	TGTGCTAGCAGCCCGGGGGGCCGGTCAGGGACCCAGTACTTC	CASSPGGRSGTQYF
TRBV27	.	TRBJ2-1	TRBD2	TGTGCCAGCAGTTTTAGCGGGAGGCCCCCCTACAATGAGCAGTTCTTC	CASSFSGRPPYNEQFF
TRBV10-3	.	TRBJ2-1	TRBD2	TGTGCCATCAGTGGTTCGGTTGGCGGGGGAAACAATGAGCAGTTCTTC	CAISGSVGGGNNEQFF
TRBV18	.	TRBJ2-1	.	TGTGCCAGCTCACTGACGCGGAGCAATGAGCAGTTCTTC	CASSLTRSNEQFF
TRBV6-6	once	TRBJ2-1	.	TGTGCCAGCAGTTCACAGGACAATGAGCAGTTCTTC	CASSSQDNEQFF
TRBV4-2	.	TRBJ2-2	TRBD2	TGTGCCAGCAGCCAAGATCTGGGCCTCCGGGAGGCCGGGGAGCTGTTTTTT	CASSQDLGLREAGELFF
TRBV5-6	.	TRBJ1-2	.	TGTGCCAGCAGAAGACAGACCGTCTATGGCTACACCTTC	CASRRQTVYGYTF
TRBV10-3	.	TRBJ2-7	.	TGTGCCATCAACGAGGACATCTCCTACGAGCAGTACTTC	CAINEDISYEQYF
TRBV9	.	TRBJ1-2	.	TGTGCCAGCAGCGTAGACTACCGCTACACCTTC	CASSVDYRYTF
TRBV7-2	once	TRBJ2-3	TRBD1	TGTGCCAGCAGCTTTATAGGACAGGCGTCAGATACGCAGTATTTT	CASSFIGQASDTQYF
TRBV4-1	.	TRBJ2-3	TRBD2	TGCGCCAGCAGCCAAGTTCGACGGGAGGACGCAGATACGCAGTATTTT	CASSQVRREDADTQYF
TRBV7-2	.	TRBJ2-1	.	TGTGCCAGCAGCTTTGGGTTCTCATCTAATGAGCAGTTCTTC	CASSFGFSSNEQFF
TRBV27	.	TRBJ2-3	.	TGTGCCAGCAGTTTTAGCGCATACGACACAGATACGCAGTATTTT	CASSFSAYDTDTQYF
TRBV30	.	TRBJ1-6	.	TGTGCCTGGAGTAAAGGGCAGGCCTATAATTCACCCCTCCACTTT	CAWSKGQAYNSPLHF
TRBV28	few	TRBJ2-7	.	TGTGCCAGCAGTAGGCCCCCTCTTCCCTACGAGCAGTACTTC	CASSRPPLPYEQYF
TRBV5-1	.	TRBJ1-4	.	TGCGCCAGCAGCTTGGAAAGGGGCGGACGGGAAAAACTGTTTTTT	CASSLERGGREKLFF
TRBV5-1	.	TRBJ2-7	.	TGCGCCAGCAGCTTGGGGCAGAAAGGCTACGAGCAGTACTTC	CASSLGQKGYEQYF
TRBV6-1	.	TRBJ2-2	.	TGTGCCAGCAGTGAAGTTCTAGACACCGGGGAGCTGTTTTTT	CASSEVLDTGELFF
TRBV10-3	.	TRBJ2-7	TRBD2	TGTGCCATCAGGACTAGCGGGAGAGGGGATTCCTACGAGCAGTACTTC	CAIRTSGRGDSYEQYF
TRBV10-1	.	TRBJ2-7	TRBD2	TGCGCCAGCAGTGGGGGGGGGAGCCCGCAGTACTTC	CASSGGGSPQYF
TRBV28	.	TRBJ1-3	.	TGTGCCAGCAGTTTATGGGCAGGGGAGTCTGGAAACACCATATATTTT	CASSLWAGESGNTIYF
TRBV19	.	TRBJ2-4	.	TGTGCCAGTAGGGATAATTTAGCCAAAAACATTCAGTACTTC	CASRDNLAKNIQYF
TRBV9	.	TRBJ2-7	.	TGTGCCAGCAGCGTAGATGGCAGGGGTTACGAGCAGTACTTC	CASSVDGRGYEQYF
TRBV6-5	once	TRBJ2-2	TRBD1	TGTGCCAGCAGTTTTGGGACAGGGAGAGCCGGGGAGCTGTTTTTT	CASSFGTGRAGELFF
TRBV5-4	.	TRBJ1-1	TRBD1	TGTGCCAGCAGCAGAAACACAGGGGGCGTCACTGAAGCTTTCTTT	CASSRNTGGVTEAFF
TRBV7-2	.	TRBJ2-7	.	TGTGCCAGCAGCTCCTACTACGAGCAGTACTTC	CASSSYYEQYF
TRBV19	few	TRBJ2-2	TRBD2	TGTGCCAGTAGTCCGGGACTAGCGTCCGGGGAGCTGTTTTTT	CASSPGLASGELFF
TRBV21-1	.	TRBJ2-5	.	TGTCCCGCAGAGCTCCAAGAGACCCAGTACTTC	CPAELQETQYF
TRBV4-3	.	TRBJ1-2	TRBD1	TGCGCCAGCAGCCAAGATAGGACAGGAGCATATTATGGCTACACCTTC	CASSQDRTGAYYGYTF
TRBV5-1	.	TRBJ1-3	.	TGCGCCAGCAGCAAGGACTGGAGCTCTGGAAACACCATATATTTT	CASSKDWSSGNTIYF
TRBV6-1	.	TRBJ1-5	.	TGTGCCAGCAGTGACCTCGGGGGAGGGCAGCCCCAGCATTTT	CASSDLGGGQPQHF
TRBV6-6	.	TRBJ1-5	.	TGTGCCAGCAGTTACTCGATAGATGGATCTCGGCCCCAGCATTTT	CASSYSIDGSRPQHF
TRBV28	.	TRBJ2-7	.	TGTGCCAGCAGTACCCAAGGGACCTTCTACGAGCAGTACTTC	CASSTQGTFYEQYF
TRBV6-1	.	TRBJ1-2	.	TGTGCCAGCAGTGAAGCGTGGGCCAAGGGCTACACCTTC	CASSEAWAKGYTF
TRBV10-3	.	TRBJ1-2	TRBD1	TGTGCCATCAGTGAGTTCGGGGACAGCAATGGCTACACCTTC	CAISEFGDSNGYTF
TRBV5-6	.	TRBJ1-1	.	TGTGCCAGCAGCCGAACCTCCAGCCTGAACACTGAAGCTTTCTTT	CASSRTSSLNTEAFF
TRBV2	.	TRBJ2-7	TRBD2	TGTGCCAGCAATTCCCTAGCGGGAGTCCACGAGCAGTACTTC	CASNSLAGVHEQYF
TRBV6-5	.	TRBJ2-1	.	TGTGCCAGCAGTTATGCTGGACGACACAATGAGCAGTTCTTC	CASSYAGRHNEQFF
TRBV7-7	.	TRBJ2-7	.	TGTGCCAGCAGTCCCCTCTTTCCGGGGGTAATCCACGAGCAGTACTTC	CASSPLFPGVIHEQYF
TRBV7-2	.	TRBJ1-6	TRBD1	TGTGCCAGCAGCGGGAGGACAGGGATTGATTCACCCCTCCACTTT	CASSGRTGIDSPLHF
TRBV10-2	.	TRBJ2-3	.	TGCGCCAGCAGTGACGGCTCCCCGTTTTTTACAGGGGATACGCAGTATTTT	CASSDGSPFFTGDTQYF
TRBV5-1	once	TRBJ1-4	.	TGCGCCAGCTTATCCGGGACACTTGTAGGTAGACTGTTTTTT	CASLSGTLVGRLFF
TRBV2	.	TRBJ2-1	.	TGTGCCAGCAGCAATGTTCCCTCCTACAATGAGCAGTTCTTC	CASSNVPSYNEQFF
TRBV11-2	.	TRBJ1-1	.	TGTGCCAGCAGCTTGCAAAACACTGAAGCTTTCTTT	CASSLQNTEAFF
TRBV7-2	.	TRBJ2-7	.	TGTGCCAGCCTCCGGGACACCAACAACTACGAGCAGTACTTC	CASLRDTNNYEQYF
TRBV6-5	once	TRBJ2-6	.	TGTGCCAGCAGTTTATTACCTGGTGCGGGGGCCAACGTCCTGACTTTC	CASSLLPGAGANVLTF
TRBV27	.	TRBJ2-1	TRBD1	TGTGCCAGCAGCCACCCCCCGACAGGGATATTGGGGAATGAGCAGTTCTTC	CASSHPPTGILGNEQFF